This entry is about one T cell receptor (beta chain). The antigen remains undetermined. The data belong to a study of cytomegalovirus exposure and HLA in healthy donors. Whole-study results and caveats: TCR beta sequences reportedly predicted the HLA-A and HLA-B alleles of most subjects accurately.

The V end was cut by 6 bases, the J end by 8 bases, with 7 bases between. The CDR3 has 10 residues. Germline CDR1 reads MNHNS; CDR2 reads SASEGT. It was healthy bone marrow donors who served as donors. 13 Jbeta primers and 60 Vbeta primers were used for the PCR. Profiled with immunoSEQ multiplex PCR; TCRdb holds only in-frame clones, not every one. Among about 68,000 clones listed, approximately 78% were seen once. The rearrangement links TRBV6-1 to TRBJ1-2; D unresolved. This receptor was taken from a human donor in good health. The specimen was PBMCs. The CDR3 spells CASSYSGYTF. The CDR3 bases are TGTGCCAGCAGCTACAGCGGCTACACCTTC.